The T cell receptor beta chain described here comes from a study of spatial heterogeneity in lung cancer. This clonotype was detected ten times or more. One entry per CDR3 protein results from TCRdb running MiXCR on the 5' RACE reads. The sample lists under 40,000 distinct CDR3 sequences, approximately 5.6% occurring once. Between the trimmed V and J ends, which lost 3 bases and 0 bases, there was a span of 12 bases. CDR3 size: 15 residues. Germline V gene lookup returns CDR1 SGHRS and CDR2 YFSETQ. As for time point: sample taken at primary tumor resection. Sequencing covered unsorted whole RNA taken from tumor, nontumor lung or frozen PBMC.

Here the sequenced sample was PBMCs, taken at surgery. The sequence was collected from a female donor with early-stage non-small cell lung cancer. V is TRBV5-1 and J is TRBJ1-1, with a possible D match to TRBD1 (6 bases). Here the CDR3 reads CASSSEGVMNTEAFF. In DNA form, the CDR3 reads TGCGCCAGCAGCTCAGAGGGGGTCATGAACACTGAAGCTTTCTTT. The entire variable domain, with the rest obtained from reference TRBV5-1 and TRBJ1-1, is as follows: KAGVTQTPRYLIKTRGQQVTLSCSPISGHRSVSWYQQTPGQGLQFLFEYFSETQRNKGNFPGRFSGRQFSNSRSEMNVSTLELGDSALYLCASSSEGVMNTEAFFGQGTRLTVV.